This is a list of T cell receptor beta chains from one sample in a study of cytomegalovirus exposure and HLA in healthy donors. Assay: immunoSEQ multiplex PCR; the TCRdb copy retains only in-frame clones and omits some. The sample gives 150,000 to 200,000 clones, about 82% of which show up once; about 1.6% is in the top ten. Sequencing was carried out using PBMCs. The receptors come from a woman between 18 and 29 years old in good health and CMV-seronegative. CDR3s include the opening cysteine and the closing phenylalanine or tryptophan. D genes are given only for firm matches. The size field is filled for only some rows; it gives once, few, many or a size class.

len	j_gene	v_gene	d_gene	abundance	CDR3aa	CDR3nt
17	TRBJ1-6	TRBV7-3	TRBD1	.	CASSSTGGFTYNSPLHF	TGTGCCAGCAGTTCGACAGGGGGCTTCACCTATAATTCACCCCTCCACTTT
14	TRBJ1-2	TRBV6-4	TRBD1	.	CASSTQGAGSGYTF	TGTGCCAGCAGTACCCAGGGGGCGGGTAGTGGCTACACCTTC
14	TRBJ1-5	TRBV6-5	TRBD1	.	CASTLQGTGQPQHF	TGTGCCAGCACCTTACAGGGGACGGGTCAGCCCCAGCATTTT
11	TRBJ2-7	TRBV27	TRBD2	.	CASAKGRGPDF	TGTGCCAGCGCGAAGGGGAGGGGCCCAGACTTC
15	TRBJ2-1	TRBV5-4	TRBD2	once	CASSPGLAGVNEQFF	TGTGCCAGCAGCCCGGGACTAGCGGGGGTAAATGAGCAGTTCTTC
14	TRBJ1-5	TRBV29-1	.	.	CSVEGEGVDQPQHF	TGCAGCGTTGAAGGGGAGGGGGTGGATCAGCCCCAGCATTTT
13	TRBJ2-1	TRBV5-1	.	few	CASSPGVGNEQFF	TGCGCCAGCAGTCCAGGGGTAGGTAATGAGCAGTTCTTC
13	TRBJ1-1	TRBV30	TRBD1	.	CAWGDRWEAEAFF	TGTGCCTGGGGGGACAGGTGGGAAGCTGAAGCTTTCTTT
12	TRBJ1-5	TRBV19	.	.	CARFPGGQPQHF	TGTGCCAGATTTCCCGGTGGTCAGCCCCAGCATTTT
15	TRBJ2-3	TRBV4-1	.	.	CASSQDPRGPDTQYF	TGCGCCAGCAGCCAAGATCCGAGAGGGCCAGATACGCAGTATTTT
18	TRBJ2-7	TRBV11-2	TRBD2	.	CASSLGRLAGGPGSEQYF	TGTGCCAGCAGCTTAGGTCGTCTAGCGGGAGGTCCCGGGTCCGAGCAGTACTTC
14	TRBJ2-3	TRBV5-1	TRBD2	.	CASSLGTSQDTQYF	TGCGCCAGCAGCTTGGGGACTAGCCAAGATACGCAGTATTTT
15	TRBJ1-2	TRBV7-2	TRBD1	.	CASSLPTGGSYGYTF	TGTGCCAGCAGCCTACCGACAGGGGGCAGCTATGGCTACACCTTC
16	TRBJ2-7	TRBV12-5	.	few	CASGLGGPSLPYGQYF	TGTGCTAGTGGTTTGGGGGGGCCCAGTCTCCCCTACGGCCAGTACTTC
15	TRBJ2-2	TRBV5-6	TRBD2	.	CASSLVAGDGGELFF	TGTGCCAGCAGCTTGGTAGCGGGAGACGGCGGGGAGCTGTTTTTT
14	TRBJ2-1	TRBV5-1	.	.	CASSLEPLIDEQFF	TGCGCCAGCAGCTTGGAGCCTTTAATTGATGAGCAGTTCTTC
14	TRBJ1-4	TRBV6-1	TRBD1	.	CASRVPGQDEKLFF	TGTGCCAGCAGGGTTCCGGGACAGGATGAAAAACTGTTTTTT
15	TRBJ1-2	TRBV27	.	.	CASSPRTHLDYGYTF	TGTGCCAGCAGTCCCCGAACCCACCTAGACTATGGCTACACCTTC
13	TRBJ2-7	TRBV7-9	.	once	CASSSSDRREQYF	TGTGCCAGCAGCTCCTCGGACAGAAGGGAGCAGTACTTC
13	TRBJ1-1	TRBV7-6	.	.	CASSLQVDTEAFF	TGTGCCAGCAGCTTGCAGGTCGACACTGAAGCTTTCTTT
15	TRBJ2-4	TRBV6-1	TRBD1	.	CASSRGQAVQNIQYF	TGTGCCAGCAGCCGTGGACAGGCGGTCCAAAACATTCAGTACTTC
16	TRBJ2-2	TRBV13	.	.	CASSFLQGANTGELFF	TGTGCCAGCAGTTTTCTACAGGGCGCGAACACCGGGGAGCTGTTTTTT
14	TRBJ2-2	TRBV10-3	.	.	CAISESYRGGELFF	TGTGCCATCAGTGAGTCGTACCGCGGGGGGGAGCTGTTTTTT
15	TRBJ2-1	TRBV12-5	TRBD2	.	CASAKGLGTYNEQFF	TGTGCTAGTGCTAAGGGACTAGGGACCTACAATGAGCAGTTCTTC
15	TRBJ1-6	TRBV5-1	TRBD1	.	CASSAVRGLSSPLHF	TGCGCCAGCAGCGCAGTCAGGGGGCTGAGTTCACCCCTCCACTTT
15	TRBJ1-2	TRBV6-1	.	.	CASTGGGPADYGYTF	TGTGCCAGCACCGGGGGAGGGCCCGCGGACTATGGCTACACCTTC
16	TRBJ2-1	TRBV13	.	.	CASSLDRDRPYNEQFF	TGTGCCAGCAGCTTAGATCGTGACAGACCCTACAATGAGCAGTTCTTC
15	TRBJ2-3	TRBV7-7	TRBD2	.	CASSSRSGGVDTQYF	TGTGCCAGCAGCTCTCGTAGCGGGGGGGTCGATACGCAGTATTTT
14	TRBJ1-2	TRBV14	TRBD1	few	CASSPPDRGYGYTF	TGTGCCAGCAGCCCGCCGGACAGGGGTTATGGCTACACCTTC
12	TRBJ1-1	TRBV11-2	.	.	CASSLGRGSAFF	TGTGCCAGCAGCTTAGGGAGGGGCTCAGCTTTCTTT
15	TRBJ1-3	TRBV11-2	.	.	CATKQRGSGGNTIYF	TGTGCCACCAAGCAGCGAGGCTCGGGGGGAAACACCATATATTTT
13	TRBJ2-7	TRBV19	.	.	CASSISRAGEQYF	TGTGCCAGTAGTATATCCAGAGCGGGCGAGCAGTACTTC
17	TRBJ1-3	TRBV5-4	.	.	CASSFMSTGGMRNTIYF	TGTGCCAGCAGCTTTATGTCTACGGGAGGGATGAGAAACACCATATATTTT
16	TRBJ2-6	TRBV6-6	TRBD1	.	CASKDRAFSGANVLTF	TGTGCCAGTAAGGACAGGGCCTTCTCTGGGGCCAACGTCCTGACTTTC
15	TRBJ2-3	TRBV12-5	TRBD1	.	CASGLFTGGTDTQYF	TGTGCTAGTGGTTTGTTTACAGGGGGCACAGATACGCAGTATTTT
15	TRBJ2-5	TRBV5-1	TRBD2	.	CASSLTSGRAETQYF	TGCGCCAGCAGCTTGACTAGCGGGAGGGCAGAGACCCAGTACTTC
16	TRBJ2-2	TRBV18	TRBD1	.	CASSPPGQIYTGELFF	TGTGCCAGCTCACCACCGGGACAGATATACACCGGGGAGCTGTTTTTT
15	TRBJ2-5	TRBV5-1	TRBD1	once	CASSLAGTGVETQYF	TGCGCCAGCAGCTTGGCCGGGACAGGGGTAGAGACCCAGTACTTC
17	TRBJ2-2	TRBV4-2	.	.	CASSQLGGYSNTGELFF	TGTGCCAGCAGCCAATTGGGGGGATACTCGAACACCGGGGAGCTGTTTTTT
17	TRBJ2-5	TRBV5-1	TRBD2	.	CASSRGLAGLSQETQYF	TGCGCCAGCAGCCGCGGACTAGCGGGACTCTCGCAAGAGACCCAGTACTTC
18	TRBJ2-3	TRBV4-1	TRBD2	.	CASSQGTSGGHSTDTQYF	TGCGCCAGCAGCCAAGGGACTAGCGGAGGTCATAGCACAGATACGCAGTATTTT